Listed below are T cell receptor beta chains from one sample, sequenced in a study of cytomegalovirus exposure and HLA in healthy donors. The method was immunoSEQ multiplex PCR; TCRdb's version includes in-frame clones alone and lacks a portion of them. The sample contains 150,000 to 200,000 clones, 60% to 85% of which appear only once. What was sequenced was PBMCs. Receptors originate from a woman in her thirties or forties in good health and CMV-seronegative. Each CDR3 is given with its conserved first and last residue. The order of the fields is clone size, CDR3 length, V gene, J gene, D gene, CDR3 protein, CDR3 DNA. A D gene is named only where the DNA matches it firmly. Where a row states a size, it is once, few, many or the class of an expanded clone; other rows omit it.

-	14	TRBV19	TRBJ2-3	-	CASSIVGRTDTQYF	TGTGCCAGTAGTATTGTCGGTCGCACAGATACGCAGTATTTT
-	16	TRBV5-1	TRBJ1-6	TRBD1	CASSFTPGQHNSPLHF	TGCGCCAGCAGCTTCACTCCGGGACAGCATAATTCACCCCTCCACTTT
few	14	TRBV6-1	TRBJ2-7	-	CASSEDRVYYEQYF	TGTGCCAGCAGTGAAGACAGAGTCTACTACGAGCAGTACTTC
once	14	TRBV5-1	TRBJ2-5	-	CASSTVQGAETQYF	TGCGCCAGCAGCACCGTACAGGGCGCGGAGACCCAGTACTTC
-	11	TRBV28	TRBJ2-7	-	CASSDTYEQYF	TGTGCCAGCAGCGACACCTACGAGCAGTACTTC
-	14	TRBV28	TRBJ1-6	-	CASSLRDLNSPLHF	TGTGCCAGCAGTTTACGGGATTTGAATTCACCCCTCCACTTT
-	10	TRBV29-1	TRBJ2-5	-	CSVGGETQYF	TGCAGCGTTGGAGGGGAGACCCAGTACTTC
-	17	TRBV19	TRBJ2-6	TRBD1	CASNEGQGVTGANVLTF	TGTGCCAGTAACGAAGGACAGGGGGTGACTGGGGCCAACGTCCTGACTTTC
-	13	TRBV9	TRBJ1-1	-	CASSVSRGTEAFF	TGTGCCAGCAGCGTGAGCAGGGGCACTGAAGCTTTCTTT
-	12	TRBV6-5	TRBJ2-3	-	CASTGSGDTQYF	TGTGCCAGCACCGGATCGGGGGATACGCAGTATTTT
-	16	TRBV10-3	TRBJ2-7	TRBD2	CAISDLLAGRGYEQYF	TGTGCCATCAGTGATCTGCTAGCGGGTCGGGGCTACGAGCAGTACTTC
-	14	TRBV7-3	TRBJ1-1	-	CASSLGGRLTEAFF	TGTGCCAGCAGCTTAGGGGGCAGGTTGACTGAAGCTTTCTTT
-	16	TRBV15	TRBJ2-1	TRBD1	CATSRFPQGEVYEQFF	TGTGCCACCAGCAGATTTCCACAGGGGGAGGTCTATGAGCAGTTCTTC
-	14	TRBV10-3	TRBJ1-1	-	CAISAAGWSTEAFF	TGTGCCATCAGTGCGGCAGGGTGGAGCACTGAAGCTTTCTTT
-	16	TRBV2	TRBJ2-1	TRBD2	CASSHKGLAGPNEQFF	TGTGCCAGCAGCCACAAGGGACTAGCGGGGCCCAATGAGCAGTTCTTC
few	14	TRBV6-5	TRBJ1-1	-	CASTNPGESTEAFF	TGTGCCAGCACCAATCCTGGGGAGAGCACTGAAGCTTTCTTT
-	13	TRBV6-6	TRBJ2-1	-	CASSYSGPNEQFF	TGTGCCAGCAGTTACTCTGGGCCCAATGAGCAGTTCTTC
-	16	TRBV4-1	TRBJ2-5	TRBD2	CASSQSSGGPQETQYF	TGTGCCAGCAGCCAGTCCAGCGGGGGTCCTCAAGAGACCCAGTACTTC
-	13	TRBV27	TRBJ2-7	-	CASRPTGSHEQYF	TGTGCCAGCAGACCGACAGGTTCCCACGAGCAGTACTTC
few	15	TRBV9	TRBJ1-6	-	CASSVEVSGNSPLHF	TGTGCCAGCAGCGTAGAAGTGTCAGGGAATTCACCCCTCCACTTT
-	14	TRBV6-5	TRBJ2-7	-	CASSYSTGTYEQYF	TGTGCCAGCAGTTACAGCACCGGGACCTACGAGCAGTACTTC
once	15	TRBV4-1	TRBJ2-3	-	CASSPHPPREDTQYF	TGCGCCAGCAGCCCACACCCTCCGAGGGAGGATACGCAGTATTTT
-	16	TRBV18	TRBJ2-3	TRBD2	CASSPLAGAPGDTQYF	TGTGCCAGCTCTCCCCTAGCGGGGGCTCCAGGAGATACGCAGTATTTT
-	16	TRBV5-1	TRBJ1-6	-	CASSLAGVKYNSPLHF	TGCGCCAGCAGCTTGGCCGGGGTAAAGTATAATTCACCCCTCCACTTT
-	19	TRBV4-1	TRBJ2-7	TRBD1	CASSQSPPYRRQGANEQYF	TGCGCCAGCAGCCAAAGTCCCCCCTATCGGAGACAGGGGGCCAACGAGCAGTACTTC
once	16	TRBV6-1	TRBJ2-7	-	CASSEGSWVILQEQYF	TGTGCCAGCAGTGAAGGGAGCTGGGTTATCTTGCAGGAGCAGTACTTC
-	15	TRBV7-9	TRBJ1-2	TRBD1	CASSPGQGHNYGYTF	TGTGCCAGCAGCCCAGGACAGGGGCATAACTATGGCTACACCTTC
-	14	TRBV28	TRBJ2-7	-	CASSFSTGSNEQYF	TGTGCCAGCAGTTTCTCCACAGGGTCCAACGAGCAGTACTTC
once	16	TRBV14	TRBJ1-3	TRBD1	CASSQGRTGVGNTIYF	TGTGCCAGCAGCCAAGGGAGGACAGGGGTTGGAAACACCATATATTTT
-	13	TRBV5-4	TRBJ1-1	-	CASSSGWNTEAFF	TGTGCCAGCAGTTCCGGTTGGAACACTGAAGCTTTCTTT
-	13	TRBV21-1	TRBJ2-7	-	CASSRGVAYEQYF	TGTGCCAGCAGCCGGGGAGTAGCCTACGAGCAGTACTTC
-	13	TRBV9	TRBJ1-3	TRBD1	CASMRTGADTIYF	TGTGCCAGCATGCGGACAGGGGCGGACACCATATATTTT
-	12	TRBV28	TRBJ1-2	-	CASWGRNYGYTF	TGTGCCAGCTGGGGCAGGAACTATGGCTACACCTTC
-	12	TRBV28	TRBJ2-7	-	CASLGESWEQYF	TGTGCCAGCCTGGGAGAGTCGTGGGAGCAGTACTTC
-	18	TRBV28	TRBJ2-1	TRBD1	CASSLAGQGVSSYNEQFF	TGTGCCAGCAGTTTAGCGGGACAGGGAGTATCTTCCTACAATGAGCAGTTCTTC
-	16	TRBV4-2	TRBJ2-1	TRBD2	CASSQESGATYNEQFF	TGTGCCAGCAGCCAAGAGAGCGGGGCTACCTACAATGAGCAGTTCTTC
-	17	TRBV28	TRBJ1-2	TRBD1	CASSIRQGAGANYGYTF	TGTGCCAGCAGTATCCGACAGGGGGCGGGTGCTAACTATGGCTACACCTTC
once	14	TRBV5-6	TRBJ1-1	TRBD1	CASSLMEGAAEAFF	TGTGCCAGCAGCTTGATGGAGGGGGCCGCTGAAGCTTTCTTT
-	15	TRBV7-9	TRBJ2-7	-	CASSFVAGGVVEQYF	TGTGCCAGCAGCTTTGTGGCCGGAGGGGTCGTCGAGCAGTACTTC
-	16	TRBV4-1	TRBJ1-6	-	CASSQDSEGGRSPLHF	TGCGCCAGCAGCCAAGATTCAGAGGGTGGGAGATCACCCCTCCACTTT
-	15	TRBV4-1	TRBJ1-6	-	CASSSRLDNNSPLHF	TGCGCCAGCAGCTCAAGGCTGGACAATAATTCACCCCTCCACTTT
-	19	TRBV9	TRBJ2-2	-	CASSLTDLSQVVNTGELFF	TGTGCCAGCAGCCTTACTGACCTATCCCAGGTGGTAAACACCGGGGAGCTGTTTTTT
-	14	TRBV25-1	TRBJ1-1	TRBD1	CASSGQGTAREAFF	TGTGCCAGCAGTGGACAAGGGACAGCCCGTGAAGCTTTCTTT
-	13	TRBV27	TRBJ1-4	-	CASSFTGYEKLFF	TGTGCCAGCAGTTTTACAGGCTATGAAAAACTGTTTTTT